A single sample gave rise to the 30 T cell receptor beta chains below, sequenced in a study of blood T cell repertoires in COVID-19. Clones were sequenced by immunoSEQ multiplex PCR, and TCRdb holds only the in-frame ones, with some missing. The table includes about 200,000 clones, 80% to 90% detected once. Sequenced sample: peripheral blood. The source of these receptors is a woman of 80 years or more with acute or convalescent COVID-19.

The V and J genes are TRBV7-8 and TRBJ1-4; 9 bases agree with TRBD1. J gave up 6 bases and V 5 bases, and 7 bases lay outside the gene matches. Germline lookup yields CDR1 SGHVS and CDR2 FQNEAQ. The CDR3 totals 15 residues. The CDR3 DNA sequence: TGTGCCAGCAGCCGAAAGACAGGGGGGGATGAAAAACTGTTTTTT. Translated: CASSRKTGGDEKLFF.

This chain joins TRBV6-5 and TRBJ1-2, with no clear D. CDR3 length equals 11 residues. Trimming took 7 bases from V and 5 from J, leaving 8 bases between them. The germline V gene encodes CDR1 MNHEY and CDR2 SVGAGI. This chain's CDR3 is CASIYEYGYTF. The CDR3 nucleotides are TGTGCCAGCATATACGAGTATGGCTACACCTTC.

J is TRBJ2-1 and V is TRBV7-8, with 8 bases identical to TRBD2. After removal of 5 bases from V and 4 bases from J, the junction contained 10 bases not matched to a gene. The CDR3 has 16 residues. Germline-derived CDR1 and CDR2 are SGHVS and FQNEAQ. This CDR3 is CASSRTSGSFYNEQFF. CDR3 DNA: TGTGCCAGCAGCCGTACTAGCGGCAGCTTTTACAATGAGCAGTTCTTC.

This clone appeared once. This chain uses TRBV28 with TRBJ2-5; no firm D call. Germline V gene data show CDR1 as MDHEN and CDR2 as SYDVKM. The CDR3 is 13 residues long. V shed 7 bases and J shed 5 bases, with 14 bases lying between them. CDR3 nucleotide sequence: TGTGCCAGCACCGGTCCGAATTTTGAGACCCAGTACTTC. It yields the protein CASTGPNFETQYF.

The gene calls are TRBV6-2 or TRBV6-3 and TRBJ2-5, with a tentative D call TRBD2 (6 bases). V lost 6 bases to trimming and J lost 5 bases, with 7 bases between them. CDR1 MNHEY and CDR2 SVGEGT come from the germline V gene. This CDR3 comprises 11 residues. CDR3 loop: CASSGGETQYF. CDR3 DNA: TGTGCCAGCAGCGGAGGGGAGACCCAGTACTTC.

V and J are TRBV9 and TRBJ2-5; D may be TRBD1 (5 bases). CDR3 length: 15 amino acids. With 0 bases removed from V and 1 base from J, the gap between germline ends came to 10 bases. In germline, CDR1 is SGDLS, CDR2 YYNGEE. CDR3: CASSVATQGQETQYF. CDR3 nucleotides: TGTGCCAGCAGCGTAGCTACTCAGGGCCAAGAGACCCAGTACTTC. The full variable domain, rest sourced from reference TRBV9 and TRBJ2-5, is DSGVTQTPKHLITATGQRVTLRCSPRSGDLSVYWYQQSLDQGLQFLIQYYNGEERAKGNILERFSAQQFPDLHSELNLSSLELGDSALYFCASSVATQGQETQYFGPGTRLLVL.

The chain combines TRBV4-3 with TRBJ1-1, with 7 bases identical to TRBD1. The CDR3 is 17 residues long. CDR1 and CDR2 from the germline V gene are LGHNA and YSLEER. Unmatched junction bases numbered 12, after V lost 1 base and J lost 4 bases. CDR3 amino acids: CASSQGVTGAWGTEAFF. In DNA form, the CDR3 reads TGCGCCAGCAGCCAAGGGGTTACAGGGGCCTGGGGCACTGAAGCTTTCTTT.

V and J are TRBV9 and TRBJ2-1; 8 positions agree with TRBD2. The germline CDR1 and CDR2 sequences are SGDLS and YYNGEE. The CDR3 spans 20 residues. Trimming took 3 bases from V and 0 from J; bases not matched to a gene: 17. The CDR3 DNA sequence: TGTGCCAGCAGCGGTCGACAGGAGGGCATAGCGGGAACCTCCTACAATGAGCAGTTCTTC. Protein sequence: CASSGRQEGIAGTSYNEQFF.

As for this clone: The same CDR3 can be traced to other DNA sequences in this sample. This CDR3 is CAISEGQAKSYEQYF. The CDR3 DNA is TGTGCCATCAGTGAAGGACAGGCCAAGTCCTACGAGCAGTACTTC. V gene TRBV10-3 combines with J gene TRBJ2-7; the match to TRBD1 covers 7 bases. The CDR3 covers 15 residues. The ends lost 3 bases at V and 1 base at J; junction bases unmatched: 6. Germline CDR1 is ENHRY and CDR2 is SYGVKD.

The chain links TRBV30 to TRBJ1-1; 7 bases align to TRBD1. Germline assignment: CDR1 GTSNPN and CDR2 SVGIG (reference sequence). This CDR3 region has 15 residues. Trimming cost V 3 bases and J 3 bases; bases outside gene matches: 10. DNA for the CDR3: TGTGCCTGGAGGGGGAGAGGGGGCAAGGACACTGAAGCTTTCTTT. Protein: CAWRGRGGKDTEAFF.

DNA of the CDR3: TGTGCCAGCAGCTCGGGAGGGGGAGGGGCCAACGTCCTGACTTTC. This codes for CASSSGGGGANVLTF. This chain connects TRBV5-6 to TRBJ2-6; TRBD2 matches at 8 bases. The germline CDR1 and CDR2 sequences are SGHDT and YYEEEE. J gave up 4 bases and V 3 bases, and 3 bases lay outside the gene matches. CDR3 size: 15 residues. The full variable domain, with the rest looked up from reference TRBV5-6 and TRBJ2-6, is DAGVTQSPTHLIKTRGQQVTLRCSPKSGHDTVSWYQQALGQGPQFIFQYYEEEERQRGNFPDRFSGHQFPNYSSELNVNALLLGDSALYLCASSSGGGGANVLTFGAGSRLTVL.

The chain carries TRBV10-2 and TRBJ2-2, with D unclear. The CDR3 runs 14 residues. V lost 7 bases, J lost 0 bases, and 9 bases lay in between. Germline CDR1 WSHSY, CDR2 SAAADI. CDR3 in amino acids: CASTQLANTGELFF. The CDR3 DNA follows: TGCGCCAGCACTCAATTAGCGAACACCGGGGAGCTGTTTTTT.

In regard to this clone: The sample carries other DNA sequences with the same CDR3. The rearrangement links TRBV3-1 (or the pseudogene TRBV3-2) to TRBJ1-2; a possible D gene is TRBD1 (6 bases). CDR3 length: 14 amino acids. Germline loops: CDR1 LGHDT, CDR2 YNNKEL (reference sequence). Trimming removed 4 bases at V and 0 bases at J, with 9 bases between. The CDR3 bases are TGTGCCAGCAGCCTACAGGGTGCTAACTATGGCTACACCTTC. Protein product: CASSLQGANYGYTF.

This chain joins TRBV5-1 and TRBJ2-7; 12 nucleotides line up with TRBD2. The germline V gene has CDR1 SGHRS and CDR2 YFSETQ. The CDR3 has 16 amino acids. The V gene end was trimmed by 6 bases and the J gene end by 3 bases; junction bases not matched to a gene: 10. In nucleotides, the CDR3 is TGCGCCAGCAAACCTGGGCCGGGACTAGCGGGCTACGAGCAGTACTTC. Amino acids: CASKPGPGLAGYEQYF.

CDR3 in amino acids: CASSVVGTGDNEQFF. The CDR3 DNA reads TGTGCCAGCAGCGTAGTTGGGACGGGGGACAATGAGCAGTTCTTC. This chain uses TRBV9 with TRBJ2-1, with D maybe TRBD2 (6 bases). The CDR3 sequence is 15 residues long. V lost 0 bases and J 5 bases, leaving 12 bases between the germline ends. CDR1 SGDLS and CDR2 YYNGEE come from the germline V gene.

The chain is built from TRBV11-2 and TRBJ2-3, with D uncertain. This CDR3 is 16 amino acids long. Germline assignment: CDR1 SGHAT and CDR2 FQNNGV. Trimming removed 5 bases from V and 0 bases from J, with 15 bases in between. The CDR3 sequence: CASSGVIAQSTDTQYF. The CDR3 DNA follows: TGTGCCAGCAGCGGAGTCATAGCCCAGAGCACAGATACGCAGTATTTT.

The J gene is TRBJ2-1, the V gene TRBV7-3, with 7 bases identical to TRBD2. V gave up 5 bases and J gave up 1 base; unmatched junction bases: 5. CDR1 is SGHTA, CDR2 FQGTGA, per germline. This CDR3 has 15 residues. In nucleotides, the CDR3 is TGTGCCAGCAGCCCGGGGACTACTTCCTACAATGAGCAGTTCTTC. It yields the protein CASSPGTTSYNEQFF.

This clone has ten or more counts. The chain employs TRBV19 and TRBJ2-1; tentatively, D is TRBD1 (6 bases). This CDR3 is 14 amino acids long. V was shortened by 7 bases and J by 8 bases, with 18 bases between the two germline ends. Germline assignment: CDR1 LNHDA and CDR2 SQIVND (reference sequence). CDR3 loop: CASTLQGLWDEQFF. The DNA for the CDR3 is TGTGCCAGTACCCTACAGGGCCTGTGGGATGAGCAGTTCTTC.

On this clone: This CDR3 is also generated by other DNA sequences in the sample. The V and J genes are TRBV3-1 (or the pseudogene TRBV3-2) and TRBJ1-1; D remains ambiguous. CDR3 length equals 13 residues. The V gene's germline CDR1 is LGHDT and CDR2 YNNKEL (reference sequence). V was clipped by 4 bases and J by 2 bases, with 8 bases between them. The CDR3 protein is CASSPRQNTEAFF. CDR3 sequence (DNA): TGTGCCAGCAGCCCCCGACAAAACACTGAAGCTTTCTTT.

The CDR3 reads CASSPRTSVKNEQFF. CDR3 DNA sequence: TGTGCCAGCAGCCCCCGGACTAGCGTTAAGAATGAGCAGTTCTTC. The chain combines TRBV3-1 (or the pseudogene TRBV3-2) with TRBJ2-1; TRBD2 matches 9 bases. This CDR3 is 15 amino acids long. Trimming cost V 4 bases and J 7 bases; bases outside gene matches: 8. Per the germline V gene, CDR1 is LGHDT and CDR2 is YNNKEL (reference sequence).

The chain has TRBV29-1 and TRBJ1-2; 7 bases match TRBD1. Germline assignment: CDR1 SQVTM and CDR2 ANQGSEA. V trimming: 8 bases; J trimming: 4 bases; junction bases outside the gene matches: 7. The CDR3 sequence is 12 residues long. This CDR3 reads CSSLSGGYGYTF. As DNA, the CDR3 is TGCAGCTCACTGTCAGGGGGCTATGGCTACACCTTC.

The chain carries TRBV18 and TRBJ1-6; TRBD1 matches 8 bases. The germline V gene has CDR1 KGHSH and CDR2 LQKENI. V dropped 3 bases and J dropped 14; count of bases not matched to a gene: 6. The CDR3 is made up of 13 amino acids. The CDR3 DNA sequence: TGTGCCAGCTCACCCGGGACAGGCGCCGCCCTCCACTTT. Its protein is CASSPGTGAALHF.

V is TRBV5-8 and J is TRBJ1-1; TRBD1 aligns across 7 bases. Germline V gives CDR1 SGHTS, CDR2 YDEGEE. This CDR3 has 17 residues. With V trimmed by 7 bases and J by 1 base, 16 bases remained unmatched. The DNA of the CDR3 is TGTGCCAGCCGGGACAGACAAACTCTCGTGACGAACACTGAAGCTTTCTTT. This sequence encodes CASRDRQTLVTNTEAFF. Drawing the rest from reference TRBV5-8 and TRBJ1-1, the complete variable domain is EAGVTQSPTHLIKTRGQQATLRCSPISGHTSVYWYQQALGLGLQFLLWYDEGEERNRGNFPPRFSGRQFPNYSSELNVNALELEDSALYLCASRDRQTLVTNTEAFFGQGTRLTVV.

This clone came up once. The rearrangement uses TRBV7-2 and TRBJ2-1, with TRBD2 matching 11 bases. V was clipped by 1 base and J by 6 bases; unmatched bases: 11. Per the germline V gene, CDR1 is SGHTA and CDR2 is FQGNSA. This CDR3 is built from 18 residues. This CDR3 reads CASSLEDSGRAWVNEQFF. Here the CDR3 DNA reads TGTGCCAGCAGCTTAGAAGATAGCGGGAGGGCCTGGGTCAATGAGCAGTTCTTC.

This clone was observed a few times. The gene calls are TRBV11-2 and TRBJ1-6; D unclear. V dropped 5 bases and J dropped 8 bases, with 13 bases sitting between them. The CDR3 extends over 14 amino acids. CDR1 and CDR2 from the germline V gene are SGHAT and FQNNGV. DNA for the CDR3: TGTGCCAGCAGCCCACTTCTTAGCCATTCACCCCTCCACTTT. Its protein is CASSPLLSHSPLHF.

The chain couples TRBV7-2 to TRBJ2-7; perhaps TRBD1 as D (5 bases). V lost 1 base and J lost 7, with 17 bases in between. Germline CDR1 SGHTA, CDR2 FQGNSA. The CDR3 loop spans 15 amino acids. The CDR3 DNA sequence: TGTGCCAGCAGCTTAGTGCCAGGGCTATCTCGGGAGCAGTACTTC. This translates into CASSLVPGLSREQYF.

The sample holds a few counts of this clone. J is TRBJ1-2 and V is TRBV29-1; weak D call: TRBD1 (6 bases). The germline V and J ends were trimmed by 5 bases and 14 bases, with 12 bases remaining between them. The CDR3 length is 9 residues. The germline CDR1 and CDR2 sequences are SQVTM and ANQGSEA. The CDR3: CSVTAGTTF. For the CDR3, the DNA is TGCAGCGTTACAGCCGGGACAACCTTC.

The rearrangement links TRBV28 to TRBJ1-2; D gene uncertain. Trimming shortened V by 8 bases and J by 0 bases, and 7 bases separated the two germline ends. Germline CDR1 and CDR2: MDHEN and SYDVKM. The CDR3 has 12 amino acids. CDR3 in DNA: TGTGCCAGCGTGGGCCCTAACTATGGCTACACCTTC. Translation gives CASVGPNYGYTF.

The gene calls are TRBV12-3 or TRBV12-4 and TRBJ1-2; 9 nucleotides line up with TRBD1. The CDR3 runs to 13 residues. J lost 8 bases, V lost 6 bases, and 7 bases had no gene match. The CDR3 bases are TGTGCCAGCAGCCTGACAGGGGGGAGGGGCTACACCTTC. Protein product: CASSLTGGRGYTF.

The V and J genes are TRBV4-3 and TRBJ1-2; weak D call: TRBD1 (5 bases). Germline values: CDR1 LGHNA, CDR2 YSLEER. Between the trimmed V and J ends, which lost 1 base and 6 bases, there was a span of 18 bases. CDR3 length equals 16 residues. CDR3 nucleotide sequence: TGCGCCAGCAGCCAAGTAGGGGCCTTAACAGATGATGGCTACACCTTC. This sequence encodes CASSQVGALTDDGYTF.